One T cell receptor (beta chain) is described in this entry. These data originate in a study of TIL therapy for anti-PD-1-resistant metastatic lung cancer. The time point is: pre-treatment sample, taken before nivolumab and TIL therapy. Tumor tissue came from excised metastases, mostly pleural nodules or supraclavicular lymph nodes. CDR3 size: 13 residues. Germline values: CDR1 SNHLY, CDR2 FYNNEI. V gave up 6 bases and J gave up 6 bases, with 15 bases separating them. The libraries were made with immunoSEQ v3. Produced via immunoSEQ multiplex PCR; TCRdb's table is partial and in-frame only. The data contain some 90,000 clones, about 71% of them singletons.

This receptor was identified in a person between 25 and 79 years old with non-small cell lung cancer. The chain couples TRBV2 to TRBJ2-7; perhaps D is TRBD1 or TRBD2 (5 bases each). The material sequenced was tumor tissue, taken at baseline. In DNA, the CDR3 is TGTGCCAGCAGGTCAGGGCCTGGGGGCGAGCAGTACTTC. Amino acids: CASRSGPGGEQYF.